This record looks at one TCR beta chain sequence and its context. Its cognate antigen is unknown. This record comes from a study of early stage breast cancer tumors. Study in general: ER+/PR+/HER2- status applied to twelve of 16 invasive breast tumors.

Study-level points and caveats: Comparing each tissue with blood distinguished tumor from normal in most of the 16 patients.

Trimming pared 3 bases from V and 1 base from J, leaving 10 bases between. The CDR3 runs 15 residues. Germline CDR1 reads MDHEN; CDR2 reads SYDVKM. Blood replicates held 0.5 ug DNA, tumor or normal breast roughly 1.5 ug, two each. Generated by immunoSEQ multiplex PCR, the TCRdb table keeps only in-frame clones and is missing some. The top ten clones hold 9% to 9.5% of a sample with roughly 30,000 clones, approximately 84% of them seen once. The receptor comes from a person aged 45-65 years with breast cancer. Sequences were obtained from blood. V and J are TRBV28 and TRBJ1-5, with a possible D match to TRBD1 (5 bases). For the CDR3, the DNA is TGTGCCAGCAGTTTCCGGGGGGTGAGCAATCAGCCCCAGCATTTT. The encoded protein is CASSFRGVSNQPQHF.